This T cell receptor beta chain was obtained from a study of T-cell reconstitution after alpha-beta-depleted transplantation in children. This clonotype was seen at least ten times. A TCRbeta library incorporating unique molecular identifiers was prepared. One entry per CDR3 protein, called by TCRdb with MiXCR from the PCR reads. The profile shows roughly 500,000 distinct CDR3 sequences, 9.5% to 15% of them singletons. The receptor comes from a human donor who donated a stem cell graft to a child with combined immunodeficiency. Source: PBMCs from the stem cell graft donor, taken from the stem cell graft.

The CDR3 DNA follows: TGTGCCAGCAGCTTGCAGCGGGGTGATTACAATGAGCAGTTCTTC. This translates into CASSLQRGDYNEQFF. The rearrangement joins TRBV7-2 to TRBJ2-1, with TRBD2 identical over 7 bases. Trimming took 3 bases from V and 4 from J; bases not matched to a gene: 6. Germline V gene sequence: CDR1 SGHTA, CDR2 FQGNSA. The CDR3 consists of 15 residues.